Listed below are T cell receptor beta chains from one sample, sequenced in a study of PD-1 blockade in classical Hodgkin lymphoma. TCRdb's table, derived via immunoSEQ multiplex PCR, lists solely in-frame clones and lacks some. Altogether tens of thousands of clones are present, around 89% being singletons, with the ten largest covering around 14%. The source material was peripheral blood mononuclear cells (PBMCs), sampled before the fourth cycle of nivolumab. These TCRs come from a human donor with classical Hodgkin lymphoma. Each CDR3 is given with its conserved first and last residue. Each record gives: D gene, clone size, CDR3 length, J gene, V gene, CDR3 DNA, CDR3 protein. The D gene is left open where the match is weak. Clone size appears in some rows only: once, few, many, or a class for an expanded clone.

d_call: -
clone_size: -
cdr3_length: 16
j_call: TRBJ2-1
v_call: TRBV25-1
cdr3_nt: TGTGCCAGCAGTGATGGTCTGCCGATATACTACAATGAGCAGTTCTTC
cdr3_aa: CASSDGLPIYYNEQFF

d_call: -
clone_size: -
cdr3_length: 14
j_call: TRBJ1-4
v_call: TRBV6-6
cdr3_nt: TGTGCCAGCAGACGTACGGGAACTAATGAAAAACTGTTTTTT
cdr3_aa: CASRRTGTNEKLFF

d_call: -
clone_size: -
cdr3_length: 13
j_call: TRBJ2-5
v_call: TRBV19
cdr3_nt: TGTGCCAGTAGTATAAGCTTACAAGAGACCCAGTACTTC
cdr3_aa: CASSISLQETQYF

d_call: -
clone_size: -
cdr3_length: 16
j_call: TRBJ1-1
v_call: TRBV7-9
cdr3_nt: TGTGCCAGCAGCCCGTACCGATCTTCGGAAGGAACTGAAGCTTTCTTT
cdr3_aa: CASSPYRSSEGTEAFF

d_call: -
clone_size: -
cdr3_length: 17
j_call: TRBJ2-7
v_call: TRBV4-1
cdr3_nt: TGCGCCAGCAGCCTATCGGCGAATGGTCAGACGGGGCACGAGCAGTACTTC
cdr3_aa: CASSLSANGQTGHEQYF

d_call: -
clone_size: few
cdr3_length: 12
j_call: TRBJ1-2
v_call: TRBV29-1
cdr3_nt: TGCAGCGTTGACGGGGGGCACGATGGCTACACCTTC
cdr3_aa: CSVDGGHDGYTF

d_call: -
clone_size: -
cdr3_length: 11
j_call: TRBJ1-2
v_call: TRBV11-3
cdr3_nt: TGTGCCAGCAGCTTATCGGACGGCTACACCTTC
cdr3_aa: CASSLSDGYTF

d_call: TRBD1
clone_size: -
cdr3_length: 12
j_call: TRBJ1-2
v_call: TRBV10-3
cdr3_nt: TGTGCCATTGAACAGGGGGCAGATGGCTACACCTTC
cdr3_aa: CAIEQGADGYTF

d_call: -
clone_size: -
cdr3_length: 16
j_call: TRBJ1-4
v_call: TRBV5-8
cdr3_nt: TGTGCCAGCAGCCCCGGAGAAGGGTTTGGGAATGAAAAACTGTTTTTT
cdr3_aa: CASSPGEGFGNEKLFF

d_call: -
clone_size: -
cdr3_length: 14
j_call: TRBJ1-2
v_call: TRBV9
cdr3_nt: TGTGCCAGCAGCGTAGGGACAGCCGCAGGAGGCTACACCTTC
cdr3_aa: CASSVGTAAGGYTF

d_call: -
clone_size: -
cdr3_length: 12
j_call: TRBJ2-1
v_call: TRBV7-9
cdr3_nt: TGTGCCAGCAGCTTAGGACAGCAAGAGCAGTTCTTC
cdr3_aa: CASSLGQQEQFF

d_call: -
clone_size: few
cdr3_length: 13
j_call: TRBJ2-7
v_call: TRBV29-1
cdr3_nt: TGCAGCGTTGACCCAGGGGATGGGAACGAGCAGTACTTC
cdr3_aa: CSVDPGDGNEQYF

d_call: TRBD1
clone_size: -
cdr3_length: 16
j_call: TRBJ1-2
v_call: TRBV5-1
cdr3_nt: TGCGCCAGCACCCTGGGACAGGAGCGATTGAACTATGGCTACACCTTC
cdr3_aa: CASTLGQERLNYGYTF

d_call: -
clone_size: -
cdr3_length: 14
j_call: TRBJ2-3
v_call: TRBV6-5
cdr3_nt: TGTGCCAGCAGTTACGGGCGGAGCACAGATACGCAGTATTTT
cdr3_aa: CASSYGRSTDTQYF

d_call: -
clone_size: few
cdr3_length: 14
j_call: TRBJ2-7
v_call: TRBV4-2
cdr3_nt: TGTGCCAGCAGCCAAGAGCCCCTAGCATACGAGCAGTACTTC
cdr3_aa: CASSQEPLAYEQYF

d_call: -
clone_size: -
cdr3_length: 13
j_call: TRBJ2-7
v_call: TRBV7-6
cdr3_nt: TGTGCCAGCAGTTACAGGAGCTCCTACGAGCAGTACTTC
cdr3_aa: CASSYRSSYEQYF

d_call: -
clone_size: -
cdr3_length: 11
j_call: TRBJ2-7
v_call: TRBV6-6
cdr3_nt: TGTGCCAGCAGTTACTCGGGAGAGCAGTACTTC
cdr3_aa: CASSYSGEQYF

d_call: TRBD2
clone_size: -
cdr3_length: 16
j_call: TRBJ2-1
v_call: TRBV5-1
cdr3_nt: TGCGCCAGCAGCTTGGCCAGCGGGAGCTCCTACAATGAGCAGTTCTTC
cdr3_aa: CASSLASGSSYNEQFF

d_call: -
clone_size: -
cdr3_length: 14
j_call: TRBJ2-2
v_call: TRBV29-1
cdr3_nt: TGCAGCGTTGGTAGTAGCTTTTACACCGGGGAGCTGTTTTTT
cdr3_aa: CSVGSSFYTGELFF

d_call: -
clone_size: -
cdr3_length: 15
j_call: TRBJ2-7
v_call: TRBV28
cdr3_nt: TGTGCCAGCAGTCTGCCCCGGGGGCGGACCTACGAGCAGTACTTC
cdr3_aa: CASSLPRGRTYEQYF

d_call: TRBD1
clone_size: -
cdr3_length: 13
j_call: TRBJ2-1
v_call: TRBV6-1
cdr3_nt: TGTGCCAGCAGGGACAGGGTACTAGGAGAGCAGTTCTTC
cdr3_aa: CASRDRVLGEQFF

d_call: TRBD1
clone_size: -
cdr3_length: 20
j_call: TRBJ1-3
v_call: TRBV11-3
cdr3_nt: TGTGCCAGCAGCTCCTCCGGACAGGGGGTTAATAAGAGCTCTGGAAACACCATATATTTT
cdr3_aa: CASSSSGQGVNKSSGNTIYF

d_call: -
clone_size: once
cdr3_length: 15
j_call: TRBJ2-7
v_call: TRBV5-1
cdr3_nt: TGCGCCAGCAGCTTTAGCCCAACCTCGACCTACGAGCAGTACTTC
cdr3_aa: CASSFSPTSTYEQYF

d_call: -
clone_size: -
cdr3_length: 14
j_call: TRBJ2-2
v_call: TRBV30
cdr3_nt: TGTGCCTGGAGGCTGACTAGTCCCACCGGGGAGCTGTTTTTT
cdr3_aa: CAWRLTSPTGELFF

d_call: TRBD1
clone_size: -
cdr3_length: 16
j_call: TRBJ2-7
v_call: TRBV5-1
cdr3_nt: TGCGCCAGCAGCCTGGGGAACAGGGGATCCTCCTACGAGCAGTACTTC
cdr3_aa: CASSLGNRGSSYEQYF

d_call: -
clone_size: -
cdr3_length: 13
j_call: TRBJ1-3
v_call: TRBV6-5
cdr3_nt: TGTGCCAGCAGCGCAGGGGAAGGAAACACCATATATTTT
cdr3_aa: CASSAGEGNTIYF

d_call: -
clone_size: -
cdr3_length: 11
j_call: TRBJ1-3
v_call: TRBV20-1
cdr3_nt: TGCAGTGCTTATCTTTATAGCACCATATATTTT
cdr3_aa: CSAYLYSTIYF

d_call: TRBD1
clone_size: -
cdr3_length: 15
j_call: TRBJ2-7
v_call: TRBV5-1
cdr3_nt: TGCGCCAGCAGCTCAGGGGGTCTCGTCTCCTACGAGCAGTACTTC
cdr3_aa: CASSSGGLVSYEQYF

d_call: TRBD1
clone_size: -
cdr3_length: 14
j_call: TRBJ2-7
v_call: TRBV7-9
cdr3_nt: TGTGCCAGCAGCTCGCGACAGGGTCCCTACGAGCAGTACTTC
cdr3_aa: CASSSRQGPYEQYF

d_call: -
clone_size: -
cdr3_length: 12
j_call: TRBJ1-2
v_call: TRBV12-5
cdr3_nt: TGTGCTAGTGGTGAGGGAGAAGGAGGCTACACCTTC
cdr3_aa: CASGEGEGGYTF

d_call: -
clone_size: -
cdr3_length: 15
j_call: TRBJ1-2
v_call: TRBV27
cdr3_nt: TGTGCCAGCAGTTTATCGGGGGGGAGCGTTTATGGCTACACCTTC
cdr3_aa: CASSLSGGSVYGYTF

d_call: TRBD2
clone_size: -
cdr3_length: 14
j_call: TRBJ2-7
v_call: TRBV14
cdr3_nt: TGTGCCAGCAGTCTTTTGGGGGGGTCCTACGAGCAGTACTTC
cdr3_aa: CASSLLGGSYEQYF

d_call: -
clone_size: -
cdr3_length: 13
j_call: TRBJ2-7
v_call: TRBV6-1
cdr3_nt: TGTGCCAGCAGTGAAACGCCCAGACGCGGGCAGTACTTC
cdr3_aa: CASSETPRRGQYF

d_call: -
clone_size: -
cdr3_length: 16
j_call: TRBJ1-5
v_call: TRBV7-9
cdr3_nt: TGTGCCAGCAGCTTTGCCGTAGGGGCGCTCCCTCAGCCCCAGCATTTT
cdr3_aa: CASSFAVGALPQPQHF

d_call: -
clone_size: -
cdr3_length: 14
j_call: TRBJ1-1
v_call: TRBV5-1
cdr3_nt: TGCGCCAGCAGCTTGGTAGATTTGAACACTGAAGCTTTCTTT
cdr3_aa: CASSLVDLNTEAFF

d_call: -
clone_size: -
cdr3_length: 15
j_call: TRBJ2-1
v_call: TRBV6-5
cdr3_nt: TGTGCCAGCAGCCAAACAGGCAGCTCCTACAATGAGCAGTTCTTC
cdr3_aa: CASSQTGSSYNEQFF

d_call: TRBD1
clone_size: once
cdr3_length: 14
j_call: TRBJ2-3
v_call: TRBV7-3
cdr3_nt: TGTGCCAGCAGCCAGACAGGGGGGTCAGATACGCAGTATTTT
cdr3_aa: CASSQTGGSDTQYF

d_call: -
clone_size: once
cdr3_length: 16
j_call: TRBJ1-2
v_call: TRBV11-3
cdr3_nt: TGTGCCAGCAGCTCGCGGGCGTTCACAAAGGACTATGGCTACACCTTC
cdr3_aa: CASSSRAFTKDYGYTF

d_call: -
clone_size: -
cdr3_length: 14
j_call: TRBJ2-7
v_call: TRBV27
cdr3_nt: TGTGCCAGCAGTTTAGGGGTGGGTGCCTACGAGCAGTACTTC
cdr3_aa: CASSLGVGAYEQYF

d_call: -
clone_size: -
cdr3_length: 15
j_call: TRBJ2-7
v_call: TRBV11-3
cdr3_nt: TGTGCCAGCAGCTCACAAAGGGGGGTGCTTGGCGAGCAGTACTTC
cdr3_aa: CASSSQRGVLGEQYF

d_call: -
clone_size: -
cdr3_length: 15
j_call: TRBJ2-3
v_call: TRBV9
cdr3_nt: TGTGCCAGCAGCGGGTCCAGGGGGGAGGCAGATACGCAGTATTTT
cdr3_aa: CASSGSRGEADTQYF

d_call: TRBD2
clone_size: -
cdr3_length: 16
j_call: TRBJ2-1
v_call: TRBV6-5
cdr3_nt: TGTGCCAGCAGTTACCGAATAGCGGGAGGGTACAATGAGCAGTTCTTC
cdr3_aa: CASSYRIAGGYNEQFF

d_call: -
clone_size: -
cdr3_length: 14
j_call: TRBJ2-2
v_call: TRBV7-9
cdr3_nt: TGTGCCAGCTCACTAGTAACAAGCGCCGGGGAGCTGTTTTTT
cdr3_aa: CASSLVTSAGELFF

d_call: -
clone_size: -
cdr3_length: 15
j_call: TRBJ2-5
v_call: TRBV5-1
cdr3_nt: TGCGCCAGCAGCTTGGTCCAGGACCCCCAAGAGACCCAGTACTTC
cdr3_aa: CASSLVQDPQETQYF

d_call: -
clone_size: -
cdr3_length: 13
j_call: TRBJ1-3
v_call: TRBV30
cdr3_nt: TGTGCCTGGAGTGTTACGGGTAGAAACACCATATATTTT
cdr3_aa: CAWSVTGRNTIYF

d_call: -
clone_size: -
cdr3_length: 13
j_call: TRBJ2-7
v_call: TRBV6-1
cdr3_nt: TGTGCCAGCAGTGATCGGGACCTGGGGGAGCAGTACTTC
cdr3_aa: CASSDRDLGEQYF

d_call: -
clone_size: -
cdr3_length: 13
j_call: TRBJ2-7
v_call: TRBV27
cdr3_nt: TGTGCCAGCAGTCGAACAGGGTACTACGAGCAGTACTTC
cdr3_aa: CASSRTGYYEQYF